The 13 T cell receptor beta chains below come from one sample, sequenced in a study of T cell responses to AZD1222 COVID-19 vaccine. Generated by immunoSEQ multiplex PCR, the TCRdb table keeps only in-frame clones and is missing some. The repertoire holds tens of thousands of clones, with about nine tenths as singletons. The sample was peripheral blood, taken 28 days after the second AZD1222 dose. All receptors come from an adult who received the AZD1222 COVID-19 vaccine.

The rearrangement uses TRBV19 and TRBJ2-5; D may be TRBD1 or TRBD2 (6 bases each). The ends were cut back, 3 bases at V and 5 bases at J, with 13 bases in the middle. Germline V lookup: CDR1 LNHDA, CDR2 SQIVND (reference sequence). This CDR3 has 14 residues. CDR3 nucleotide sequence: TGTGCCAGTAGTATCACGGGGGCGCGGGAGACCCAGTACTTC. This codes for CASSITGARETQYF.

V gene TRBV7-9 combines with J gene TRBJ2-7, with D unclear. V lost 5 bases and J lost 7, with 15 bases in between. CDR3 length: 13 residues. Germline lookup yields CDR1 SEHNR and CDR2 FQNEAQ (reference sequence). CDR3 sequence: CASSPRKSGEQYF. The CDR3 nucleotides are TGTGCCAGCAGCCCTCGCAAGAGTGGGGAGCAGTACTTC.

The CDR3 region has the DNA TGTGCCAGCAGTTCCATCGAAAAACTGTTTTTT. Amino acid sequence: CASSSIEKLFF. The chain joins TRBV7-9 to TRBJ1-4; no definite D call. The CDR3 spans 11 residues. V was cut by 6 bases and J by 8 bases, with 7 bases left in between. Germline-derived CDR1 and CDR2 are SEHNR and FQNEAQ (reference sequence).

This clone has a single count. The chain recombines TRBV2 with TRBJ1-1; a weak D match, TRBD1 (6 bases). The germline CDR1 and CDR2 sequences are SNHLY and FYNNEI. The CDR3 length is 13 residues. V dropped 5 bases and J dropped 7 bases, with 14 bases sitting between them. The CDR3: CASSSLMDSEAFF. The CDR3 coding sequence is TGTGCCAGCAGTTCTCTCATGGACAGTGAAGCTTTCTTT.

The chain joins TRBV20-1 to TRBJ2-5; no definite D call. The CDR3 has 11 amino acids. V was cut by 6 bases and J by 4 bases, with 9 bases left in between. Germline V gene sequence: CDR1 DFQATT, CDR2 SNEGSKA (reference sequence). In DNA, the CDR3 is TGCAGTGCCCTCATTTTAGAGACCCAGTACTTC. The encoded protein is CSALILETQYF.

V gene TRBV6-4 combines with J gene TRBJ2-1; TRBD2 matches 8 bases. Germline-derived CDR1 and CDR2 are MRHNA and SNTAGT. The length of the CDR3 is 13 residues. The ends lost 5 bases at V and 6 bases at J; junction bases unmatched: 3. CDR3 sequence: CASSPSGLNEQFF. The DNA for the CDR3 is TGTGCCAGCAGTCCTAGCGGGCTCAATGAGCAGTTCTTC.

This chain connects TRBV7-3 to TRBJ2-4; D not certain. The CDR3 totals 14 residues. The V and J ends lost 5 bases and 3 bases respectively, with 11 bases between them. The germline V gene has CDR1 SGHTA and CDR2 FQGTGA. The CDR3 region has the DNA TGTGCCAGCAGCCTCGGATTAGGCAAAAACATTCAGTACTTC. It specifies CASSLGLGKNIQYF.

The rearrangement links TRBV6-4 to TRBJ1-1, with D maybe TRBD1 (5 bases). V gave up 0 bases and J gave up 6 bases, with 8 bases separating them. The length of the CDR3 is 13 residues. In germline, CDR1 is MRHNA, CDR2 SNTAGT. The CDR3 DNA sequence: TGTGCCAGCAGTGACTCTGGGACGGCTGAAGCTTTCTTT. Protein sequence: CASSDSGTAEAFF.

V and J are TRBV3-1 (or the pseudogene TRBV3-2) and TRBJ1-6, with 7 nucleotides matching TRBD1. The V gene's germline CDR1 is LGHDT and CDR2 YNNKEL (reference sequence). The junction had 4 bases not matched to a gene; V was cut back by 4 bases and J by 7 bases. The CDR3 sequence is 14 residues long. The DNA of the CDR3 is TGTGCCAGCAGCCCGGGGACAGCCAATTCACCCCTCCACTTT. It yields the protein CASSPGTANSPLHF.

The gene calls are TRBV5-1 and TRBJ1-1, with D unclear. Deletions cut 3 bases from V and 6 bases from J, with 9 bases between. Looked up from germline, CDR1 is SGHRS and CDR2 is YFSETQ. The CDR3 extends over 12 amino acids. CDR3 sequence reads: CASSWRSAEAFF. As DNA, the CDR3 is TGCGCCAGCAGCTGGAGGTCCGCTGAAGCTTTCTTT.

V is TRBV5-4 and J is TRBJ1-3, with D perhaps TRBD1 (5 bases). V lost 4 bases and J lost 8, with 10 bases in between. This CDR3 has 12 residues. CDR1 and CDR2 from the germline V gene are SGHNT and YYREEE (reference sequence). The CDR3 loop reads CASSRQGDTIYF. The DNA for the CDR3 is TGTGCCAGCAGCCGCCAGGGAGACACCATATATTTT.

J is TRBJ1-1 and V is TRBV28, with TRBD1 matching 8 bases. The CDR3 is made up of 15 amino acids. Per the germline V gene, CDR1 is MDHEN and CDR2 is SYDVKM. V lost 5 bases, J lost 1 base, and 6 bases stayed unmatched. The CDR3 DNA reads as TGTGCCAGCAGTAAGGACAGGGCACCGAACACTGAAGCTTTCTTT. It specifies CASSKDRAPNTEAFF.

The CDR3 DNA sequence: TGTGCCAGCAGCTTAGGAACAGGGGGCTATGGAAACACCATATATTTT. This encodes CASSLGTGGYGNTIYF. The V call is TRBV7-2, the J call TRBJ1-3; 9 nucleotides match TRBD1. Germline V gene lookup returns CDR1 SGHTA and CDR2 FQGNSA. The CDR3 spans 16 residues. V shed 1 base and J 3 bases; nucleotides not matched to a gene: 4.